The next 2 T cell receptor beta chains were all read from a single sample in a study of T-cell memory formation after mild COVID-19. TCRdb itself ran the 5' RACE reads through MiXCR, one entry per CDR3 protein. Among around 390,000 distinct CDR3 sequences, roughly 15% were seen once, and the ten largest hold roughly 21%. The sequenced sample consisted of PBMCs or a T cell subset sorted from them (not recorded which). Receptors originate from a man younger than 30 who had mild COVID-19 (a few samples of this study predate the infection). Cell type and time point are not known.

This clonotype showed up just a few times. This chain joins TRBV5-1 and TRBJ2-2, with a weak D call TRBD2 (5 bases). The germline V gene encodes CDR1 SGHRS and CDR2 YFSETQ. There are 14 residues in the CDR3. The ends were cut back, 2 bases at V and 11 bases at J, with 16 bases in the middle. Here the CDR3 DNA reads TGCGCCAGCAGCTTCTCCGCCCCACCGGGAGAGCTGTTTTTT. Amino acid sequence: CASSFSAPPGELFF.

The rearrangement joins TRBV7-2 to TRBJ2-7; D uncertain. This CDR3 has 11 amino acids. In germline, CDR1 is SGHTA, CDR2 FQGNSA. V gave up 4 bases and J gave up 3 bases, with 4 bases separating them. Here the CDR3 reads CASSSRYEQYF. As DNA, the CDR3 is TGTGCCAGCAGCTCCCGCTACGAGCAGTACTTC.